This T cell receptor beta chain was sequenced for a study of blood T cell repertoires in COVID-19 (dated by TCRdb to the early 2020s). Describing the broader study: Samples from collaborators originated in the United States, Italy and Spain and spanned both the acute and convalescent phases of COVID-19. The prospective study material was composed of cDNA or gDNA derived from T cells, B-cell-depleted T cells, or PBMCs. The repertoires were made available in a free public database intended to serve as a resource for research on the immune response to SARS-CoV-2. Deeply sampled blood TCRbeta repertoires from subjects exposed to, actively infected with, or recovered from COVID-19 were included in the dataset. Samples came from the ongoing ImmuneRACE study (first 160 participants) plus 1,254 subjects from 6 global collaborators. Where available, HLA class I and class II types were obtained from metadata supplied by the sample provider rather than from assay-based typing. Nearly every sample came with metadata listing a de-identified subject ID, COVID-19 status, age in years and sex. Broad study findings and their caveats: Clinical and demographic metadata were provided uncurated, with the amount varying by source and participant.

The immunoSEQ Assay, a bias-controlled multiplex PCR, was used to amplify TCRbeta CDR3 regions from genomic DNA. The paper's data handling went like this. The number of nucleated cells in each sample was estimated by amplification of reference gene primers within the assay. To quantify the absolute abundance of each unique TCRbeta CDR3 rearrangement, sequence reads were collapsed and filtered. For each sample, productive Simpson clonality was calculated by taking the square root of Simpson's diversity index across productive rearrangements. Imported from immuneACCESS, the table was reduced by TCRdb to in-frame sequences with V and J called. These copies leave out some clones; in studies compared against another copy, an unresolved V gene accounts for under half, and the cause of the remainder is not known. The DNA gave D and trimming, while V, J and clone size come from that table. The sample contains approximately 470,000 clones, around 90% of them found a single time. The top ten constitute around 0.64% of the sample.

A word on this clone: No antigen is known for it. Base qualities are missing; no much larger clone stands one base away.

In the prospective study, participants were about 18 to 90 years old, resided in 24 geographic areas of the United States, and were enrolled through a virtual design. Cohort assignment in the prospective study relied on participant-reported clinical history from a screening survey and a study questionnaire. Recovered participants in ImmuneRACE Cohort 3 were defined by two consecutive negative NP/OP PCR tests, clearance by a healthcare professional, or resolution of symptoms. Mobile phlebotomists in the prospective study collected whole blood, serum and a nasopharyngeal or oropharyngeal swab from every participant. Participants in the prospective study had the option to provide additional blood draws and questionnaires over a 2-month period. Prospective study blood samples were shipped either frozen or at room temperature before DNA extraction. The germline V gene specifies KGHSH as CDR1 and LQKENI as CDR2. The germline V end is reduced by 6 bases and the J end by 4 bases; junction bases left unmatched: 10. The CDR3 contains 15 residues, cysteine and phenylalanine counted. CDR3 DNA is the only sequence kept; it has 45 bases, read in frame from the first base.

The sequence is built from TRBV18 and TRBJ2-7; 9 bases in between match TRBD1. Sequences were obtained from PBMCs or T cells enriched from blood (not recorded which). The clonotype was recovered from a woman aged 18-35 years who had recovered from COVID-19. The base sequence is TGTGCCAGCTCTCTCGGACAGGGGAATATGTACGAGCAGTACTTC. It translates to CASSLGQGNMYEQYF.